This TCR beta chain was captured by sequencing in a study of blood T cell repertoires in COVID-19. CDR1 is LNHNV and CDR2 is YYDKDF in the germline V gene (reference sequence). After removal of 4 bases from V and 6 bases from J, the junction contained 13 bases not matched to a gene. The CDR3 is made up of 16 amino acids. The protocol was immunoSEQ multiplex PCR, while the TCRdb copy is restricted to in-frame clones and leaves out a portion. The table lists over 250,000 clones, approximately 85% of them singletons. The specimen sequenced was peripheral blood. The clonotype was recovered from a woman in her seventies with acute or convalescent COVID-19. V usage is TRBV15 and J usage is TRBJ2-5, with 8 bases that match TRBD2. CDR3: CATSNVFSGGAKTQYF. CDR3 coding DNA: TGTGCCACCAGCAATGTATTCTCCGGGGGGGCAAAGACCCAGTACTTC.